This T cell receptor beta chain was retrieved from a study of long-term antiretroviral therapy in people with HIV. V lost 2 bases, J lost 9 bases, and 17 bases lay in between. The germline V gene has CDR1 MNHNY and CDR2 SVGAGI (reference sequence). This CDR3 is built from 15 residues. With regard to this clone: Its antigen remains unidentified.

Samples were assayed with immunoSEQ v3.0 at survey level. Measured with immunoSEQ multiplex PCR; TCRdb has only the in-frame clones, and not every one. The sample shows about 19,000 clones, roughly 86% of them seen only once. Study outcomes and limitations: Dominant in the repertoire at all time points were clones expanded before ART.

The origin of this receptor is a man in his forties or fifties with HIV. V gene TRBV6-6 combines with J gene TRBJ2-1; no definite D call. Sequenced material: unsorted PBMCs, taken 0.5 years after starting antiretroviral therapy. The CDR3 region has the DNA TGTGCCAGCAGTTACACCGAAAGTTCGGGTGGTGAGCAGTTCTTC. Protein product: CASSYTESSGGEQFF.